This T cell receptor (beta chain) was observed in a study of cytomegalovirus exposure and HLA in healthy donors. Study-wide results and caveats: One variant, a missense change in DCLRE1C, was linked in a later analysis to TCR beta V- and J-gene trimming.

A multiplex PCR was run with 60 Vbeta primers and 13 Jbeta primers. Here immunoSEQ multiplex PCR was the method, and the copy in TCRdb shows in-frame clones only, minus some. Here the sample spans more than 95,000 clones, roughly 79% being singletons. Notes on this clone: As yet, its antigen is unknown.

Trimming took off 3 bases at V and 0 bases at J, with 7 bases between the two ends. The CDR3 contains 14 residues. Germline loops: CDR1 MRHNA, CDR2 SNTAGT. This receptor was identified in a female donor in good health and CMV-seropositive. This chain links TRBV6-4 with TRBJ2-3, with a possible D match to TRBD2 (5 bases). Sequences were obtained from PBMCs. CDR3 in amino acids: CASSERESTDTQYF. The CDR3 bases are TGTGCCAGCAGTGAACGGGAAAGCACAGATACGCAGTATTTT.